Following are 21 T cell receptor beta chains from one sample sequenced in a study of ipilimumab plus nivolumab after autologous stem cell transplantation. Method: immunoSEQ multiplex PCR; TCRdb's copy keeps in-frame clones and lacks some. The sample has about 5,900 clones; approximately 90% are singletons. This sample comprised PBMCs, obtained in a trial of ipilimumab plus nivolumab as post-transplant consolidation. Receptors originate from a female donor with multiple myeloma.

This chain joins TRBV7-8 and TRBJ2-3; D might be TRBD1 (5 bases). The germline V gene encodes CDR1 SGHVS and CDR2 FQNEAQ. This CDR3 contains 16 residues. V lost 1 base and J lost 5, with 16 bases in between. The CDR3 loop is CASSLGQGTVRDTQYF. CDR3 nucleotides: TGTGCCAGCAGCTTAGGGCAGGGAACTGTGAGAGATACGCAGTATTTT. Based on the CDR3 plus reference TRBV7-8 and TRBJ2-3, the full variable domain is GAGVSQSPRYKVAKRGQDVALRCDPISGHVSLFWYQQALGQGPEFLTYFQNEAQLDKSGLPSDRFFAERPEGSVSTLKIQRTQQEDSAVYLCASSLGQGTVRDTQYFGPGTRLTVL.

The chain has TRBV7-3 and TRBJ2-3, with a tentative D call TRBD2 (6 bases). This CDR3 is built from 13 residues. Germline V gene lookup returns CDR1 SGHTA and CDR2 FQGTGA. Trimming took 5 bases from V and 15 from J, leaving 21 bases between them. CDR3 region: CASSIGSSAGYYF. DNA of the CDR3: TGTGCCAGCAGCATAGGGTCTAGCGCTGGGTACTATTTT.

This clone appeared a few times. V usage is TRBV7-9 and J usage is TRBJ1-2; 7 bases map to TRBD1. The CDR3 is made up of 16 amino acids. Germline CDR1 reads SEHNR; CDR2 reads FQNEAQ (reference sequence). V was pared by 5 bases and J by 6 bases, with 15 bases of the junction left unmatched. CDR3 protein: CASSLRAPTGMDGYTF. CDR3 sequence (DNA): TGTGCCAGCAGCCTACGAGCCCCGACAGGGATGGATGGCTACACCTTC.

V gene TRBV10-3 combines with J gene TRBJ1-1; the match to TRBD1 covers 8 bases. The trim removed 6 bases at V and 3 bases at J, leaving 6 bases unmatched. This CDR3 spans 14 amino acids. Germline assignment: CDR1 ENHRY and CDR2 SYGVKD. CDR3 sequence (DNA): TGTGCCATCAGGAAGAAACAGGGGGACACTGAAGCTTTCTTT. Translation: CAIRKKQGDTEAFF.

The genes are TRBV29-1 and TRBJ2-2, with D perhaps TRBD1 (6 bases). The V gene's germline CDR1 is SQVTM and CDR2 ANQGSEA. Trimming stripped 7 bases from V and 6 bases from J, with 15 bases between. The CDR3 is made up of 13 amino acids. The CDR3 coding sequence is TGCAGCGCAACAGGGATCTCAGCCGGGGAGCTGTTTTTT. Residues: CSATGISAGELFF.

V gene TRBV11-1 combines with J gene TRBJ2-7; maybe TRBD2 (6 bases). The CDR3 totals 15 residues. The germline V gene has CDR1 SGHAT and CDR2 FQDESV (reference sequence). Trimming shortened V by 4 bases and J by 3 bases, and 16 bases separated the two germline ends. The CDR3 nucleotides read TGTGCCAGCAGCTACCAAAATTGGGAGGTCTACGAGCAGTACTTC. Its protein product is CASSYQNWEVYEQYF.

V usage is TRBV13 and J usage is TRBJ2-1; 9 positions agree with TRBD1. The CDR3 consists of 13 residues. Germline V CDR1 and CDR2: PRHDT, FYEKMQ (reference sequence). With V trimmed by 0 bases and J by 12 bases, 3 bases remained unmatched. CDR3 in amino acids: CASSLGGGQGQFF. Written as DNA, the CDR3 is TGTGCCAGCAGCTTAGGAGGGGGACAGGGGCAGTTCTTC.

The chain joins TRBV25-1 to TRBJ2-3; TRBD2 matches 15 bases. CDR1 is MGHDK and CDR2 is SYGVNS in the germline V gene. This CDR3 has 16 residues. With 4 bases clipped from V and 5 bases from J, the junction kept 4 bases outside the gene matches. In DNA form, the CDR3 reads TGTGCCAGCAGTGGGGGACTAGCGGGAGGTGTAGATACGCAGTATTTT. Translating it yields CASSGGLAGGVDTQYF.

This chain uses TRBV27 with TRBJ1-1; D is perhaps TRBD1 (6 bases). CDR3 size: 15 residues. Trimming stripped 3 bases from V and 5 bases from J, with 16 bases between. Per germline, CDR1 MNHEY and CDR2 SMNVEV (reference sequence). CDR3 sequence: CASSFEGHGGTEAFF. DNA for the CDR3: TGTGCCAGCAGTTTTGAGGGACACGGGGGGACTGAAGCTTTCTTT.

Remarks on this clone: Other nucleotide sequences from this sample produce the same CDR3. The rearrangement uses TRBV30 and TRBJ1-1; D is unclear. This CDR3 contains 11 residues. V shed 2 bases and J shed 2 bases, with 3 bases lying between them. Germline CDR1 and CDR2: GTSNPN and SVGIG (reference sequence). CDR3 sequence reads: CAWSRNTEAFF. The CDR3, as DNA: TGTGCCTGGAGTCGAAACACTGAAGCTTTCTTT.

The J gene is TRBJ2-6, the V gene TRBV19; D is possibly TRBD1 (6 bases). V lost 5 bases, J lost 2 bases, and 16 bases lay in between. CDR1 LNHDA and CDR2 SQIVND come from the germline V gene (reference sequence). The CDR3 runs to 17 residues. CDR3 sequence (DNA): TGTGCCAGTAGTTCAGAAAACAGGGTGCCTGGGGCCAACGTCCTGACTTTC. It yields the protein CASSSENRVPGANVLTF.

The CDR3 DNA reads TGTGCCAGCAGGCCTAGCAGCGGGAGGGTTTACGAGCAGTACTTC. Its protein is CASRPSSGRVYEQYF. The chain combines TRBV27 with TRBJ2-7; 10 bases are shared with TRBD2. Germline CDR1 reads MNHEY; CDR2 reads SMNVEV (reference sequence). The CDR3 extends over 15 amino acids. Germline trimming cut 6 bases from V and 4 bases from J; bases unmatched to any gene: 9.

This clone was observed once. The chain links TRBV5-1 to TRBJ1-6, with 7 bases fitting TRBD1. The germline V gene has CDR1 SGHRS and CDR2 YFSETQ. J gave up 6 bases and V 2 bases, and 2 bases lay outside the gene matches. The length of the CDR3 is 14 residues. As DNA, the CDR3 is TGCGCCAGCAGCTTAGGGGGCATTAATTCACCCCTCCACTTT. This codes for CASSLGGINSPLHF.

This clone was detected only once. The CDR3 DNA reads as TGTGCCAGCAGTTTGGCTCAAACTAATGAAAAACTGTTTTTT. It is translated as CASSLAQTNEKLFF. The genes are TRBV28 and TRBJ1-4; no definite D call. Trimming left V 3 bases short and J 1 base short, with 6 bases between. The CDR3 contains 14 residues. Germline V gives CDR1 MDHEN, CDR2 SYDVKM.

The count of this clone is one. This chain uses TRBV6-5 with TRBJ2-7; 8 bases line up with TRBD2. CDR3 length equals 15 residues. The V and J ends lost 0 bases and 6 bases, in that order; junction bases with no gene match: 7. The V gene's germline CDR1 is MNHEY and CDR2 SVGAGI. CDR3 in amino acids: CASSYSGGGAVEQYF. The CDR3 nucleotides read TGTGCCAGCAGTTACTCCGGGGGGGGAGCCGTCGAGCAGTACTTC.

V and J are TRBV15 and TRBJ2-1; 13 bases are a match to TRBD2. Germline CDR1 is LNHNV and CDR2 is YYDKDF (reference sequence). CDR3 length: 15 amino acids. Trimming cost V 5 bases and J 6 bases; bases outside gene matches: 4. As DNA, the CDR3 is TGTGCCACCAGCGGCCGGACTAGCGGGGGCAATGAGCAGTTCTTC. Protein product: CATSGRTSGGNEQFF. The entire variable domain, with the rest obtained from reference TRBV15 and TRBJ2-1, is as follows: DAMVIQNPRYQVTQFGKPVTLSCSQTLNHNVMYWYQQKSSQAPKLLFHYYDKDFNNEADTPDNFQSRRPNTSFCFLDIRSPGLGDTAMYLCATSGRTSGGNEQFFGPGTRLTVL.

The gene calls are TRBV28 and TRBJ2-1; TRBD1 might be the D (6 bases). The CDR3 is made up of 15 amino acids. The germline CDR1 and CDR2 sequences are MDHEN and SYDVKM. V dropped 3 bases and J dropped 1 base, with 10 bases sitting between them. CDR3 sequence (DNA): TGTGCCAGCAGTTTCCAACAGGGATCCTACAATGAGCAGTTCTTC. It specifies CASSFQQGSYNEQFF.

The V call is TRBV27, the J call TRBJ2-4, with a possible D match to TRBD1 (6 bases). V was pared by 5 bases and J by 4 bases, with 15 bases between. Germline CDR1 reads MNHEY; CDR2 reads SMNVEV (reference sequence). This CDR3 contains 15 residues. CDR3 loop: CASSARGQPKNIQYF. The DNA of the CDR3 is TGTGCCAGCAGTGCCCGAGGACAGCCTAAAAACATTCAGTACTTC.

The genes are TRBV19 and TRBJ2-1; 8 positions agree with TRBD2. Germline trimming cut 6 bases from V and 7 bases from J; bases unmatched to any gene: 11. The CDR3 loop spans 15 amino acids. From germline, CDR1 is LNHDA and CDR2 SQIVND (reference sequence). The CDR3 is CASSRAGASGNEQFF. CDR3 sequence (DNA): TGTGCCAGTAGCCGAGCGGGAGCATCGGGAAATGAGCAGTTCTTC.

The chain couples TRBV7-9 to TRBJ1-2, with 7 nucleotides matching TRBD1. Germline CDR1 is SEHNR and CDR2 is FQNEAQ (reference sequence). This CDR3 region has 14 residues. V lost 3 bases and J lost 7; bases outside the gene matches: 8. CDR3 residues: CASSLGIGGSGYTF. In DNA form, the CDR3 reads TGTGCCAGCAGCTTGGGTATAGGGGGCTCTGGCTACACCTTC. Complete variable domain (other parts from reference TRBV7-9 and TRBJ1-2): DTGVSQNPRHKITKRGQNVTFRCDPISEHNRLYWYRQTLGQGPEFLTYFQNEAQLEKSRLLSDRFSAERPKGSFSTLEIQRTEQGDSAMYLCASSLGIGGSGYTFGSGTRLTVV.

The rearrangement links TRBV9 to TRBJ2-2; TRBD1 is a possible D gene (5 bases). The CDR3 totals 16 residues. V shed 0 bases and J shed 0 bases, with 9 bases lying between them. Germline V gene lookup returns CDR1 SGDLS and CDR2 YYNGEE. CDR3 residues: CASSVVGAPNTGELFF. The CDR3 DNA reads TGTGCCAGCAGCGTAGTTGGGGCCCCGAACACCGGGGAGCTGTTTTTT.